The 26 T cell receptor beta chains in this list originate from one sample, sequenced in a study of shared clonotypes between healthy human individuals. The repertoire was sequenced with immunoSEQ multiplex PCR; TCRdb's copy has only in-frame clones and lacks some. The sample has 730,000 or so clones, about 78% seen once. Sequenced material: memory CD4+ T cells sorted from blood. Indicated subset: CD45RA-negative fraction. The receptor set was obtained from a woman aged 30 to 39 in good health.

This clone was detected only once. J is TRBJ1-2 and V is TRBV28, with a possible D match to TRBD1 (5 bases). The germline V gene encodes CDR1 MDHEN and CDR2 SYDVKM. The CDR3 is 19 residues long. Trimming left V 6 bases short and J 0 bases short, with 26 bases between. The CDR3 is CASREWILPPMTANYGYTF. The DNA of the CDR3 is TGTGCCAGCAGGGAATGGATTCTGCCCCCCATGACAGCTAACTATGGCTACACCTTC.

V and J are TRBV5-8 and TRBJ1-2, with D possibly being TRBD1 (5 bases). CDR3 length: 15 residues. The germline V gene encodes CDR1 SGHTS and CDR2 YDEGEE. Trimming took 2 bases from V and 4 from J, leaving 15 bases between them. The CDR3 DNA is TGTGCCAGCAGCTTTACGCAGGGAGACTTCTATGGCTACACCTTC. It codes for CASSFTQGDFYGYTF.

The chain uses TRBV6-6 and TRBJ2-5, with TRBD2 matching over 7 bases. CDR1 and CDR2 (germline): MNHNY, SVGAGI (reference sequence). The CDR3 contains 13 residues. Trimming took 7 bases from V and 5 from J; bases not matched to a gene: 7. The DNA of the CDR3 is TGTGCCAGCACCCAGCGGGAAGGCGAGACCCAGTACTTC. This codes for CASTQREGETQYF.

The CDR3 is CASSVRTGGTGELFF. CDR3 in DNA: TGTGCCAGCAGCGTAAGGACAGGGGGCACCGGGGAGCTGTTTTTT. The chain joins TRBV7-9 to TRBJ2-2; 10 nucleotides align to TRBD1. The V gene's germline CDR1 is SEHNR and CDR2 FQNEAQ (reference sequence). This CDR3 spans 15 amino acids. V gave up 5 bases and J gave up 4 bases; unmatched junction bases: 4.

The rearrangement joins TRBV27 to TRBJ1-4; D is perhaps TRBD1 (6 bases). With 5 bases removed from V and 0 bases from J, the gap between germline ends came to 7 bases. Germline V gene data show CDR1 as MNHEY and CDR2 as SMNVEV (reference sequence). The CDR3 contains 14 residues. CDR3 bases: TGTGCCAGCAGTAGGACAGCAACTAATGAAAAACTGTTTTTT. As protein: CASSRTATNEKLFF.

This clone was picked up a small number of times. The CDR3 region has the DNA TGTGCCAGCAGCCAGTGGACGTCCGACAGGACTGACACTGAAGCTTTCTTT. Translating it yields CASSQWTSDRTDTEAFF. The chain recombines TRBV14 with TRBJ1-1; tentatively, D is TRBD1 (6 bases). This CDR3 comprises 17 residues. CDR1 and CDR2 from the germline V gene are SGHDN and FVKESK. With 3 bases removed from V and 3 bases from J, the gap between germline ends came to 20 bases.

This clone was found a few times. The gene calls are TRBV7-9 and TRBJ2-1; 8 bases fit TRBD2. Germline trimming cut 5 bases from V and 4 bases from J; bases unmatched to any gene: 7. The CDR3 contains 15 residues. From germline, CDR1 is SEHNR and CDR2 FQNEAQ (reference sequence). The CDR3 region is CASSISGRGYNEQFF. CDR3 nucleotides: TGTGCCAGCAGCATCAGCGGGAGAGGGTACAATGAGCAGTTCTTC.

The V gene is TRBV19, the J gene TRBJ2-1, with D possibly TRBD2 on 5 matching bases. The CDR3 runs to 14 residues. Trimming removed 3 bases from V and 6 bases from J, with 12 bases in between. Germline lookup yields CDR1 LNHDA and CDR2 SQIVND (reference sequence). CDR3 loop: CASSISAGLNEQFF. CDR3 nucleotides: TGTGCCAGTAGTATTTCGGCGGGCCTCAATGAGCAGTTCTTC.

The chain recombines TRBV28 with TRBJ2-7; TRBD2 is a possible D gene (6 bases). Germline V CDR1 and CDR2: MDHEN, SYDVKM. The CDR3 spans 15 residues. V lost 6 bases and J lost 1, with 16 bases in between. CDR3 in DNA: TGTGCCAGCAGCCCCTGGCGGGACGGATCCTACGAGCAGTACTTC. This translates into CASSPWRDGSYEQYF.

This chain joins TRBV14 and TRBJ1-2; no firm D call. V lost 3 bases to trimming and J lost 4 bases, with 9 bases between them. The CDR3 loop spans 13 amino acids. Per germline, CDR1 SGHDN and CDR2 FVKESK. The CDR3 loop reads CASSHSRSYGYTF. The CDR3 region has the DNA TGTGCCAGCAGCCATTCCCGGTCCTATGGCTACACCTTC.

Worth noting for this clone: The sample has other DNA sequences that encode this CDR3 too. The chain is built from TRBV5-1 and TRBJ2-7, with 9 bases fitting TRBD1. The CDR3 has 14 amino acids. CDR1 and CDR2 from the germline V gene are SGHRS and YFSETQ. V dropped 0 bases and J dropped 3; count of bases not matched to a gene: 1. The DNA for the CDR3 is TGCGCCAGCAGCTTGGGACAGGGGGTCTACGAGCAGTACTTC. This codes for CASSLGQGVYEQYF. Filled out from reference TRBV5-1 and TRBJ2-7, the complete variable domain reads KAGVTQTPRYLIKTRGQQVTLSCSPISGHRSVSWYQQTPGQGLQFLFEYFSETQRNKGNFPGRFSGRQFSNSRSEMNVSTLELGDSALYLCASSLGQGVYEQYFGPGTRLTVT.

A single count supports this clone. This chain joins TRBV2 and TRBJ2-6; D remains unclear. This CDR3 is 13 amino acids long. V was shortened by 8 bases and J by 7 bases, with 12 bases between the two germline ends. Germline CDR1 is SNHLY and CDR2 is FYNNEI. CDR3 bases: TGTGCCAGCGGCATAAGGAGTGCCAACGTCCTGACTTTC. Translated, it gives CASGIRSANVLTF.

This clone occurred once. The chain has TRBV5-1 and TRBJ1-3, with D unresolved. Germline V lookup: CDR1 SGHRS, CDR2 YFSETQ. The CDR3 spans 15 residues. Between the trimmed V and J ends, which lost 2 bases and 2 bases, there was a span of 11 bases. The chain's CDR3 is CASSFANLPGNTIYF. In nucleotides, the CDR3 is TGCGCCAGCAGCTTTGCGAATCTCCCTGGAAACACCATATATTTT.

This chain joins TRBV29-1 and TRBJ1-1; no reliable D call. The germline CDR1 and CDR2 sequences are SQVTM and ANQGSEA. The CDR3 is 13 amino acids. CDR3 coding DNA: TGCACCGTACAAAGTCCGGAGAACACTGAAGCTTTCTTT. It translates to CTVQSPENTEAFF.

CDR3 in amino acids: CASSLGTDRDEQFF. CDR3 nucleotide sequence: TGCGCCAGCAGCTTAGGGACTGATCGGGATGAGCAGTTCTTC. The chain joins TRBV5-1 to TRBJ2-1, with D perhaps matching TRBD2 (6 bases). Trimming stripped 2 bases from V and 8 bases from J, with 14 bases between. The CDR3 covers 14 residues. Germline V gives CDR1 SGHRS, CDR2 YFSETQ.

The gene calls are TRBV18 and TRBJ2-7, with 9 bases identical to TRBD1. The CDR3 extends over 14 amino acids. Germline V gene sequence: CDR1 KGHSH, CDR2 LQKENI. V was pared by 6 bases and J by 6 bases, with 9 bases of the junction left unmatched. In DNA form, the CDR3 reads TGTGCCAGCTCTAAGGACAGGGGCCTCAGCGAGCAGTACTTC. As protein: CASSKDRGLSEQYF. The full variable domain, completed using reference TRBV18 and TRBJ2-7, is NAGVMQNPRHLVRRRGQEARLRCSPMKGHSHVYWYRQLPEEGLKFMVYLQKENIIDESGMPKERFSAEFPKEGPSILRIQQVVRGDSAAYFCASSKDRGLSEQYFGPGTRLTVT.

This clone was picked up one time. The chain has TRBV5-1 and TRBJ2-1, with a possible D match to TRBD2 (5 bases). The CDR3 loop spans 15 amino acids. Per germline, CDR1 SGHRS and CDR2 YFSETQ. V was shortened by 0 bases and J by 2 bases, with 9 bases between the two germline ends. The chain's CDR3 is CASSLVGITYNEQFF. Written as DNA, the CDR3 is TGCGCCAGCAGCTTGGTCGGGATCACCTACAATGAGCAGTTCTTC.

CDR3 DNA sequence: TGTGCTAGTGGTTTGGACGGGCGTGAAGCTTTCTTT. It yields the protein CASGLDGREAFF. This chain joins TRBV12-5 and TRBJ1-1; D is unclear. The CDR3 loop spans 12 amino acids. The V gene lost 1 base and the J gene lost 7 bases, with 7 bases spanning the gap. Germline V lookup: CDR1 LGHNT, CDR2 FRNRAP. The full variable domain, completed using reference TRBV12-5 and TRBJ1-1, is DARVTQTPRHKVTEMGQEVTMRCQPILGHNTVFWYRQTMMQGLELLAYFRNRAPLDDSGMPKDRFSAEMPDATLATLKIQPSEPRDSAVYFCASGLDGREAFFGQGTRLTVV.

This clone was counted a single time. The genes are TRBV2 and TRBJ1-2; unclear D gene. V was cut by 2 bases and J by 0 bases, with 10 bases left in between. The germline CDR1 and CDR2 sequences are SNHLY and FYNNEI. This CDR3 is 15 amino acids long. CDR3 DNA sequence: TGTGCCAGCAGTGAATGGACCGAAGCTAACTATGGCTACACCTTC. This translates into CASSEWTEANYGYTF.

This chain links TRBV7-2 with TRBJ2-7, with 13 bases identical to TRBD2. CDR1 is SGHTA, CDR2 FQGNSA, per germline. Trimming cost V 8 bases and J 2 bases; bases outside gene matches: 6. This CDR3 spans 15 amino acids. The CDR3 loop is CASAGGLAGAYEQYF. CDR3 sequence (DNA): TGTGCCAGCGCGGGTGGACTAGCGGGAGCCTACGAGCAGTACTTC.

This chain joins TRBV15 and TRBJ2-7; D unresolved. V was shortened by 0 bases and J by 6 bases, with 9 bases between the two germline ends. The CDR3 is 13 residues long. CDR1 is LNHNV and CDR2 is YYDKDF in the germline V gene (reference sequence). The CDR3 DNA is TGTGCCACCAGCAGAGATAGGCTCTCCGAGCAGTACTTC. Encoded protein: CATSRDRLSEQYF. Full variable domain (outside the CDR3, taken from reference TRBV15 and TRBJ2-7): DAMVIQNPRYQVTQFGKPVTLSCSQTLNHNVMYWYQQKSSQAPKLLFHYYDKDFNNEADTPDNFQSRRPNTSFCFLDIRSPGLGDTAMYLCATSRDRLSEQYFGPGTRLTVT.

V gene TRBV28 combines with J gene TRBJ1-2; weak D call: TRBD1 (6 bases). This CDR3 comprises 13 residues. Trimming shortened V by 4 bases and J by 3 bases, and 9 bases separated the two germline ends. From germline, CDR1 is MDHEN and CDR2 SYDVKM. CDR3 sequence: CASSYNRDYGYTF. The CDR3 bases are TGTGCCAGCAGTTATAACAGGGACTATGGCTACACCTTC.

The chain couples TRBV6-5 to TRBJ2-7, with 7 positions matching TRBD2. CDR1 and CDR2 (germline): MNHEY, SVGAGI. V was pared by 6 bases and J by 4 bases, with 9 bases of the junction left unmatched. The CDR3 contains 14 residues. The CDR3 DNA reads TGTGCCAGCAGCACGGGCGGGAGTACTTACGAGCAGTACTTC. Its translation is CASSTGGSTYEQYF.

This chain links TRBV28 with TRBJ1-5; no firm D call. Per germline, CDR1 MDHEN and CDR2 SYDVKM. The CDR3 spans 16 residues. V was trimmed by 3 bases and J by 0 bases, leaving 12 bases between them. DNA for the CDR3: TGTGCCAGCAGTTTGGTGATTAGTAATAGCAATCAGCCCCAGCATTTT. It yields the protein CASSLVISNSNQPQHF.

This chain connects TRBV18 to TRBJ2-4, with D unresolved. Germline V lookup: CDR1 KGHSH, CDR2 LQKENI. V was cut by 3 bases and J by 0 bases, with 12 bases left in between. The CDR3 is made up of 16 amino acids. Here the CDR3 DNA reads TGTGCCAGCTCACCTCCGACGGCACTAGCCAAAAACATTCAGTACTTC. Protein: CASSPPTALAKNIQYF.

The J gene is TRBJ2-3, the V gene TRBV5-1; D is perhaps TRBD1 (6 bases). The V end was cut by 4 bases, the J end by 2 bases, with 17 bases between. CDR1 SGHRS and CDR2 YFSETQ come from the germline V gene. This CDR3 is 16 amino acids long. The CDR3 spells CASSPLLGTHTDTQYF. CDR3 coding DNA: TGCGCCAGCAGCCCCCTGCTGGGGACACACACAGATACGCAGTATTTT.